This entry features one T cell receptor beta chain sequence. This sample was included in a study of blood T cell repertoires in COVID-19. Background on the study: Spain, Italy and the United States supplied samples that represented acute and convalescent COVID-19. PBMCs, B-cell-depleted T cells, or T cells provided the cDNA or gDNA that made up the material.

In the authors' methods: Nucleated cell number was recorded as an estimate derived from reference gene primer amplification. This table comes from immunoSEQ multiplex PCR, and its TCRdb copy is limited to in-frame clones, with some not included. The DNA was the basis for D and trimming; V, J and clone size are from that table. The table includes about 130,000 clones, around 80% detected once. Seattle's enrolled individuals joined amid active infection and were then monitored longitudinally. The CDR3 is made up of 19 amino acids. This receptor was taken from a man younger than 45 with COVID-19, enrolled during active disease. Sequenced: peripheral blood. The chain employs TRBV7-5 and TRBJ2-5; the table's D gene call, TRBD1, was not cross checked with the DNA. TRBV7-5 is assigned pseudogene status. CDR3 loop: CARSSRTGGPPDCQETQYF. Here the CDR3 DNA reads TGTGCCAGAAGCTCCAGGACAGGGGGGCCCCCGGATTGCCAAGAGACCCAGTACTTC.